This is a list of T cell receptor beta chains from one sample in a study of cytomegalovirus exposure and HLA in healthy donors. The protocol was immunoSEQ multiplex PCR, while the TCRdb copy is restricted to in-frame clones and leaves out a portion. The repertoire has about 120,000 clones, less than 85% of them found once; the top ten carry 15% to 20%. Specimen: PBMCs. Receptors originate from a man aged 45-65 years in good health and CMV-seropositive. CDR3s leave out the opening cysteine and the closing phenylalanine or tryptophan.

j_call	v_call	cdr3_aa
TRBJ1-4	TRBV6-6	ASRPRTGGEKLF
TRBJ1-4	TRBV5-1	ASSPWTGDNEKLF
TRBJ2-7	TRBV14	ASSQVLVGAREQY
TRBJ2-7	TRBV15	ATSRDGGGSGALSSYEQY
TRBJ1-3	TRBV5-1	ASSLEGEGNTIY
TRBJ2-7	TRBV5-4	ASSSISGRADEQY
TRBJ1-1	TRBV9	ASSGGGYTEAF
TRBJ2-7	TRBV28	ASSSTGFYEQY
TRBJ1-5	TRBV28	ASSLTGGRQPQH
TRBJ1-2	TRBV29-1	SVEAGRQGYGYT
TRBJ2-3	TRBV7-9	ASSLGGSGGPAYTQY
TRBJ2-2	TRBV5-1	ASSTGQGAMNTGELF
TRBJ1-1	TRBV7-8	ASSLRRNTEAF
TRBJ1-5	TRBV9	ASSALDTYNQPQH
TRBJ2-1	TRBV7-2	ASSFRQGARSYNEQF
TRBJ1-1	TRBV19	ASRLGWAVNTEAF
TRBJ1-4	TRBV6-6	ASSYSGTGGEKLF
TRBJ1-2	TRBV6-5	ASSQTGFYGYT
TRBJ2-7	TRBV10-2	ASRASGRSYEQY
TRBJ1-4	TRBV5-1	ASHSTGAREKLF
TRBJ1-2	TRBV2	AIPTEGDYGYT
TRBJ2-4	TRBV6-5	ASRSPGTGLNIQY
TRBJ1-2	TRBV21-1	ASSEEFREPPNYGYT
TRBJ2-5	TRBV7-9	ASSYRVQETQY
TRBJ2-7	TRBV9	ASSGGGFGYEQY
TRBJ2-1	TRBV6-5	ASGLTTPPDEQF
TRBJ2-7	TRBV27	ASSLSAGMSSYEQY
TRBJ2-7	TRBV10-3	AINGGGEQY
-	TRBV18	ASSPSSYEQY
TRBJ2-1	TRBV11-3	ASKGLAGAYNEQF
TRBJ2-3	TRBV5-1	ASSSPGQLYSDTQY
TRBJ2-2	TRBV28	ASSLRQVSAGELF
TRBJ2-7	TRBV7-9	ASSRTSGGPSYEQY
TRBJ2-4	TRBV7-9	ASSGTSEDIQY
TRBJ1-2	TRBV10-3	AIRTGTAYGYT
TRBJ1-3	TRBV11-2	ASSLTGGYSGNTIY